A selection of T cell receptor beta chains follows, all from one sample in a study of T cell changes during pregnancy in multiple sclerosis. The protocol was immunoSEQ multiplex PCR, while the TCRdb copy is restricted to in-frame clones and leaves out a portion. The data show more than 50,000 clones, 75% to 95% seen once. This material consisted of peripheral blood, taken before pregnancy. The receptors were gathered from a female donor with multiple sclerosis, enrolled in a pregnancy study. Both conserved end residues are part of each CDR3. A D gene is named only where the DNA matches it firmly. Clone size is given for some rows only: seen once, a few or many times, or a class if the clone is expanded.

cdr3_aa cdr3_nt clone_size v_call d_call j_call
CASIGQILEAFF TGTGCCAGCATAGGACAGATCCTTGAAGCTTTCTTT . TRBV6-6 . TRBJ1-1
CASVTRQGDNEQFF TGTGCCAGTGTCACGCGACAGGGGGACAATGAGCAGTTCTTC . TRBV19 TRBD1 TRBJ2-1
CASSPGQGTDTEAFF TGTGCCAGCAGCCCGGGACAGGGGACAGACACTGAAGCTTTCTTT . TRBV4-2 TRBD1 TRBJ1-1
CASSLAGGPQETQYF TGTGCCAGCAGTTTAGCGGGGGGACCCCAAGAGACCCAGTACTTC . TRBV6-5 TRBD2 TRBJ2-5
CAWKGGLATQYF TGTGCCTGGAAGGGGGGGCTGGCTACGCAGTATTTT . TRBV30 . TRBJ2-3
CASSTTGYGYTF TGTGCCAGCAGTACGACAGGGTATGGCTACACCTTC few TRBV6-5 TRBD1 TRBJ1-2
CASSPEGVAVTLHF TGCGCCAGCAGCCCCGAGGGGGTTGCGGTCACCCTCCACTTT . TRBV5-1 . TRBJ1-6
CASTPVGRLRGTDTQYF TGTGCCAGTACCCCCGTGGGGAGGCTTAGGGGCACAGATACGCAGTATTTT . TRBV19 . TRBJ2-3
CASSAALTGEQYF TGTGCCAGCAGTGCAGCCTTAACGGGGGAGCAGTACTTC . TRBV14 . TRBJ2-7
CASSPRDSRTDTQYF TGTGCCAGCAGCCCCCGGGACTCCCGCACAGATACGCAGTATTTT . TRBV4-2 . TRBJ2-3
CASTLTSTDTQYF TGTGCCAGCACCTTGACTAGCACCGATACGCAGTATTTT . TRBV7-2 TRBD2 TRBJ2-3
CASSTRQVLPYEQYF TGTGCCAGCAGTACGCGACAGGTTCTCCCGTACGAGCAGTACTTC . TRBV6-5 . TRBJ2-7
CASSLTGTSGTGELFF TGCGCCAGCAGCTTGACCGGGACTAGCGGGACCGGGGAGCTGTTTTTT . TRBV5-1 TRBD2 TRBJ2-2
CASSSWTILQETQYF TGTGCCAGCAGCTCCTGGACAATCCTCCAAGAGACCCAGTACTTC . TRBV11-2 . TRBJ2-5
CASSSRTGSGEQFF TGTGCCAGCAGCTCCCGGACAGGGAGCGGTGAGCAGTTCTTC . TRBV11-3 TRBD1 TRBJ2-1
CASTGPGTGVSDTQYF TGTGCCAGCACGGGTCCCGGGACAGGCGTTTCGGATACGCAGTATTTT . TRBV11-2 TRBD1 TRBJ2-3
CASSQLRGGDTQYF TGCGCCAGCAGCCAACTGCGGGGGGGAGATACGCAGTATTTT . TRBV4-3 TRBD2 TRBJ2-3
CASSRYRVNYGYTF TGTGCCAGCAGCCGATACAGGGTTAACTATGGCTACACCTTC . TRBV5-6 . TRBJ1-2
CASSPGQDYGYTF TGTGCCAGCTCACCTGGACAGGACTATGGCTACACCTTC . TRBV18 TRBD1 TRBJ1-2
CATGAGTGANVLTF TGTGCCACCGGAGCGGGGACTGGGGCCAACGTCCTGACTTTC once TRBV19 TRBD2 TRBJ2-6
CASSYLPGTGRRQFF TGTGCCAGCAGTTACTTACCAGGGACAGGGCGAAGGCAGTTCTTC . TRBV6-5 TRBD1 TRBJ2-1
CASSLSPDGGWTGELFF TGTGCCAGCAGCTTAAGCCCTGACGGGGGGTGGACCGGGGAGCTGTTTTTT . TRBV7-3 TRBD2 TRBJ2-2
CASSADRNTEAFF TGTGCCAGCAGTGCCGACAGGAACACTGAAGCTTTCTTT . TRBV27 . TRBJ1-1
CASSLAGGAEQYF TGTGCCAGCAGCTTAGCCGGAGGCGCTGAGCAGTACTTC . TRBV7-2 . TRBJ2-7
CASSQDREYEQYF TGTGCCAGCAGTCAAGACAGGGAATACGAGCAGTACTTC . TRBV2 TRBD1 TRBJ2-7
CASSFEDPPTGELFF TGTGCCAGCAGCTTCGAGGATCCCCCCACCGGGGAGCTGTTTTTT . TRBV7-9 . TRBJ2-2
CANHKRDRGRSYEQYF TGTGCCAACCACAAAAGGGACAGGGGGCGGTCCTACGAGCAGTACTTC . TRBV19 TRBD1 TRBJ2-7
CASSFLGTGLGGGYTF TGTGCCAGCAGCTTCCTAGGGACAGGGTTAGGAGGGGGCTACACCTTC . TRBV5-6 TRBD1 TRBJ1-2
CASSVSRQGPYEQYF TGTGCCAGCAGCGTCAGCCGACAGGGCCCCTACGAGCAGTACTTC . TRBV7-2 TRBD1 TRBJ2-7
CASSSGQGDEQYF TGTGCCAGCTCAAGTGGACAGGGGGACGAGCAGTACTTC once TRBV18 TRBD1 TRBJ2-7
CASSRAGGSNYGYTF TGTGCCAGCTCACGCGCCGGAGGTTCTAACTATGGCTACACCTTC . TRBV18 . TRBJ1-2
CAWSVLVSGGEQYF . . TRBV30 . TRBJ2-7
CASSYSTGSYEQYF TGTGCCAGCAGTTACTCGACAGGTTCCTACGAGCAGTACTTC . TRBV27 . TRBJ2-7
CASSLDTPEAFF TGTGCCAGCAGCCTTGACACACCTGAAGCTTTCTTT . TRBV7-9 . TRBJ1-1
CASSWGGDLYEQYF TGTGCCAGTAGTTGGGGGGGGGACCTCTACGAGCAGTACTTC . TRBV19 TRBD2 TRBJ2-7
CSVEMPSGGWADTQYF TGCAGCGTTGAAATGCCTAGCGGGGGGTGGGCAGATACGCAGTATTTT . TRBV29-1 TRBD2 TRBJ2-3
CASSFDRGETQYF TGTGCCAGCAGCTTCGACAGGGGAGAGACCCAGTACTTC . TRBV7-9 TRBD1 TRBJ2-5
CASSSPSGQGANTGELFF TGTGCCAGCAGCTCTCCCTCGGGACAGGGCGCGAACACCGGGGAGCTGTTTTTT . TRBV7-8 TRBD1 TRBJ2-2
CASSFDRAGEKLFF TGTGCCAGCAGCTTTGACAGGGCTGGAGAAAAACTGTTTTTT . TRBV7-9 TRBD1 TRBJ1-4
CASSFSSGGIGHYF TGTGCCAGCAGCTTTTCGTCAGGGGGGATCGGTCACTATTTT . TRBV7-9 . TRBJ2-3
CASSYTISGQGHEQFF TGTGCCAGCAGCTACACGATATCGGGACAGGGCCATGAGCAGTTCTTC . TRBV7-8 TRBD1 TRBJ2-1
CASSPGQGRSEAFF TGTGCCAGCAGCCCGGGACAGGGGAGGTCTGAAGCTTTCTTT . TRBV5-4 TRBD1 TRBJ1-1